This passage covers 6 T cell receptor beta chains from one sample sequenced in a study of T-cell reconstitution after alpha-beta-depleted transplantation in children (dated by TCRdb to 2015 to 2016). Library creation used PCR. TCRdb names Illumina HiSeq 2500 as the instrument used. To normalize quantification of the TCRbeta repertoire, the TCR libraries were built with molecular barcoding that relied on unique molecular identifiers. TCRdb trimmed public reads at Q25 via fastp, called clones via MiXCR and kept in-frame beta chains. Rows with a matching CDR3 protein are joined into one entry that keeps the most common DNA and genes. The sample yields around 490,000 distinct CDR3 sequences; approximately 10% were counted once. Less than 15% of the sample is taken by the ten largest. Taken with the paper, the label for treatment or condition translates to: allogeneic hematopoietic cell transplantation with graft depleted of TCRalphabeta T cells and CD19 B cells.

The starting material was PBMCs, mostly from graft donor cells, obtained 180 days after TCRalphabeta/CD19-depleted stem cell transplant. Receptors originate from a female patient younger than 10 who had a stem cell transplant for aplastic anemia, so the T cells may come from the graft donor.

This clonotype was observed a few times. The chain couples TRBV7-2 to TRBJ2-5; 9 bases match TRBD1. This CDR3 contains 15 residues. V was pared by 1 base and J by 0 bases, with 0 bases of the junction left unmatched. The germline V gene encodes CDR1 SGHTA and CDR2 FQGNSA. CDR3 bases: TGTGCCAGCAGCTTAGGGGACAGGGACCAAGAGACCCAGTACTTC. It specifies CASSLGDRDQETQYF. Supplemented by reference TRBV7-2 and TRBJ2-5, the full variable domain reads GAGVSQSPSNKVTEKGKDVELRCDPISGHTALYWYRQSLGQGLEFLIYFQGNSAPDKSGLPSDRFSAERTGGSVSTLTIQRTQQEDSAVYLCASSLGDRDQETQYFGPGTRLLVL.

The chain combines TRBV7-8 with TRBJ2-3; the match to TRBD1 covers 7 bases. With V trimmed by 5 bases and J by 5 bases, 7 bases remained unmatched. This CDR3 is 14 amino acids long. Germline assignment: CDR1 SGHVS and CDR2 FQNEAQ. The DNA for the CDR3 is TGTGCCAGCAGCCCCCTAGACAGGGAAGATACGCAGTATTTT. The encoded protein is CASSPLDREDTQYF.

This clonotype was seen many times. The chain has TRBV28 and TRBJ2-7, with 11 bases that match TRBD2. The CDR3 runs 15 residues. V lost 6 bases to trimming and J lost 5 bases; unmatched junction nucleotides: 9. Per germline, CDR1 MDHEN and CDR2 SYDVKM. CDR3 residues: CASRARLTSGDEQYV. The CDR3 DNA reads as TGTGCCAGCAGGGCCAGATTGACTAGCGGGGACGAGCAGTACGTC.

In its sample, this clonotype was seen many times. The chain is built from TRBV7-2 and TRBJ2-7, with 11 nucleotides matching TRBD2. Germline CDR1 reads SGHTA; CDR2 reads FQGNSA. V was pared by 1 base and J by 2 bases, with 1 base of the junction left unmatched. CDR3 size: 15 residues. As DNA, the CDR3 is TGTGCCAGCAGCTTAGGACTAGCGGGGCCCTACGAGCAGTACTTC. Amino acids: CASSLGLAGPYEQYF.

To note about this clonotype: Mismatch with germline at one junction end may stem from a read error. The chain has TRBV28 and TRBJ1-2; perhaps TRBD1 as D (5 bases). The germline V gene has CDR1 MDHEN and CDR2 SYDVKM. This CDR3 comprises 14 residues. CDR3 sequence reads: CASSWRGPNYGDTF. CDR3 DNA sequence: TGTGCCAGCAGTTGGCGGGGACCTAACTATGGCGACACCTTC.

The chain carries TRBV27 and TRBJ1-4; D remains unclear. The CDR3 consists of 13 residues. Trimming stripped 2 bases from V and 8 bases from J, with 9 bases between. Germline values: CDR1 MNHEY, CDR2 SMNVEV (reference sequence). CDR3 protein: CASSLIVDEKLFF. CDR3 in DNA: TGTGCCAGCAGTTTAATAGTTGACGAAAAACTGTTTTTT. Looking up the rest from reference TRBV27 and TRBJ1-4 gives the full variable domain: EAQVTQNPRYLITVTGKKLTVTCSQNMNHEYMSWYRQDPGLGLRQIYYSMNVEVTDKGDVPEGYKVSRKEKRNFPLILESPSPNQTSLYFCASSLIVDEKLFFGSGTQLSVL.